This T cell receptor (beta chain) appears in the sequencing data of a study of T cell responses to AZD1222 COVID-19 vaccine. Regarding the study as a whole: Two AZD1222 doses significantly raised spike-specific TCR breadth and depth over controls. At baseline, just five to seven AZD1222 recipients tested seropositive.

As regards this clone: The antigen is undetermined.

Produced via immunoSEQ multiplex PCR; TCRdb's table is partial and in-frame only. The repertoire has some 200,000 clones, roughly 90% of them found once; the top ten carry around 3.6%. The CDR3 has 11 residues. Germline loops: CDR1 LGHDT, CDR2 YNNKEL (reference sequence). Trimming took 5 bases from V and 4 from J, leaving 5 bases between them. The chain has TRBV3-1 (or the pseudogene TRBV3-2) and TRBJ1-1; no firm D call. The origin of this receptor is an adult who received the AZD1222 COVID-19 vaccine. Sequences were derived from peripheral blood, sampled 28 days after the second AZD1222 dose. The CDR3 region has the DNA TGTGCCAGCAGCTACAGCACTGAAGCTTTCTTT. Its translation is CASSYSTEAFF.